A single sample is the source of the 5 T cell receptor beta chains below, sequenced in a study of T cell responses to AZD1222 COVID-19 vaccine. Profiling relied on immunoSEQ multiplex PCR, and the TCRdb table lists in-frame clones only, not all of them. This repertoire shows 150,000 or so clones, almost 95% found once; its top ten account for 3.6%. Here the sequenced sample was peripheral blood, taken 28 days after the second AZD1222 dose. All receptors derive from an adult who received the AZD1222 COVID-19 vaccine.

The CDR3 loop reads CASSRNRVEQYF. The CDR3 DNA reads TGTGCCAGCAGTCGCAACAGGGTCGAGCAGTACTTC. The V call is TRBV28, the J call TRBJ2-7; D possibly corresponds to TRBD1 (6 bases). V was clipped by 5 bases and J by 6 bases, with 11 bases between them. Per germline, CDR1 MDHEN and CDR2 SYDVKM. CDR3 size: 12 residues. The variable domain in full, completed from reference TRBV28 and TRBJ2-7, reads DVKVTQSSRYLVKRTGEKVFLECVQDMDHENMFWYRQDPGLGLRLIYFSYDVKMKEKGDIPEGYSVSREKKERFSLILESASTNQTSMYLCASSRNRVEQYFGPGTRLTVT.

The CDR3 DNA reads as TGTGCCAGTAGTATGGGGCAGGGCAATCAGCCCCAGCATTTT. Its translation: CASSMGQGNQPQHF. This chain joins TRBV19 and TRBJ1-5; D is perhaps TRBD1 (5 bases). Germline V gene lookup returns CDR1 LNHDA and CDR2 SQIVND (reference sequence). This CDR3 spans 14 amino acids. The V gene lost 3 bases and the J gene lost 2 bases, with 8 bases spanning the gap.

This clone was seen a single time. The chain links TRBV24-1 to TRBJ1-1, with D perhaps matching TRBD1 (6 bases). Germline CDR1 reads KGHDR; CDR2 reads SFDVKD. The length of the CDR3 is 15 residues. Trimming left V 4 bases short and J 4 bases short, with 15 bases between. The CDR3 region is CATSEAGRGGTEAFF. CDR3 coding DNA: TGTGCCACCAGTGAGGCAGGGAGGGGGGGCACTGAAGCTTTCTTT.

Details on this clone: Different DNA sequences within this sample yield the same CDR3. The V and J genes are TRBV28 and TRBJ2-1; no reliable D call. V was cut by 3 bases and J by 3 bases, with 0 bases left in between. Germline values: CDR1 MDHEN, CDR2 SYDVKM. This CDR3 region has 11 residues. The CDR3 bases are TGTGCCAGCAGTTTCTACAATGAGCAGTTCTTC. Translation: CASSFYNEQFF. The entire variable domain, with the rest obtained from reference TRBV28 and TRBJ2-1, is as follows: DVKVTQSSRYLVKRTGEKVFLECVQDMDHENMFWYRQDPGLGLRLIYFSYDVKMKEKGDIPEGYSVSREKKERFSLILESASTNQTSMYLCASSFYNEQFFGPGTRLTVL.

The rearrangement uses TRBV5-6 and TRBJ1-1; TRBD1 is a possible D gene (5 bases). The V gene's germline CDR1 is SGHDT and CDR2 YYEEEE. The CDR3 is made up of 14 amino acids. V lost 4 bases and J lost 0, with 10 bases in between. The CDR3 DNA follows: TGTGCCAGCAGCGCAGGGTTGATGAACACTGAAGCTTTCTTT. Its protein product is CASSAGLMNTEAFF.